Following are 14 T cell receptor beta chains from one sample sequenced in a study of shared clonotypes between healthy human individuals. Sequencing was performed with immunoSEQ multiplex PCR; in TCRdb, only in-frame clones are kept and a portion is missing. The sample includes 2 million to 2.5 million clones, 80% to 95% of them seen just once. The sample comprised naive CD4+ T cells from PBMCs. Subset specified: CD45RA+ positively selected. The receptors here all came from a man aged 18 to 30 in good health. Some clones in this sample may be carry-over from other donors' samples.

CDR3 in DNA: TGTGCCAGCAGTTACTCTATGAATGCAGGGGGACTGGAAGCTTTCTTT. This codes for CASSYSMNAGGLEAFF. This chain connects TRBV6-5 to TRBJ1-1, with TRBD1 matching over 7 bases. The germline V gene encodes CDR1 MNHEY and CDR2 SVGAGI. J gave up 8 bases and V 0 bases, and 12 bases lay outside the gene matches. This CDR3 is built from 16 residues.

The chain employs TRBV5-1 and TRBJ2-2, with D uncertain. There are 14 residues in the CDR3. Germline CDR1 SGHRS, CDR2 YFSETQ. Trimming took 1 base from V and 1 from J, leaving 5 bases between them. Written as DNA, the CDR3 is TGCGCCAGCAGCTTGATGGTGAACACCGGGGAGCTGTTTTTT. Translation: CASSLMVNTGELFF.

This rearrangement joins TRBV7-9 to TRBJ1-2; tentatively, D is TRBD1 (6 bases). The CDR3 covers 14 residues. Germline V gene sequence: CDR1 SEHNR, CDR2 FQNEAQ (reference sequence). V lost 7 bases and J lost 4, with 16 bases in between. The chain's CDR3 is CASTSLGGFYGYTF. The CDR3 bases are TGTGCCAGCACCTCTCTGGGGGGCTTCTATGGCTACACCTTC.

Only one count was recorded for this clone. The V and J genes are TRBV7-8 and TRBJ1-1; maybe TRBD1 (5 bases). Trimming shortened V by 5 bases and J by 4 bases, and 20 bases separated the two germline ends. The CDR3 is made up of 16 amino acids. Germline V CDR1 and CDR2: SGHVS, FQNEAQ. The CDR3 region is CASSRFGQAGSTEAFF. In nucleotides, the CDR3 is TGTGCCAGCAGCCGATTCGGCCAGGCAGGGAGCACTGAAGCTTTCTTT.

CDR3 protein: CASSQGRTSGSGEQFF. For the CDR3, the DNA is TGCGCCAGCAGCCAGGGTAGGACTAGCGGGAGTGGGGAGCAGTTCTTC. This chain uses TRBV4-1 with TRBJ2-1, with 13 bases that match TRBD2. Germline lookup yields CDR1 MGHRA and CDR2 YSYEKL. This CDR3 is 16 amino acids long. The V segment lost 3 bases and the J segment 10 bases; nucleotides outside the gene matches: 9.

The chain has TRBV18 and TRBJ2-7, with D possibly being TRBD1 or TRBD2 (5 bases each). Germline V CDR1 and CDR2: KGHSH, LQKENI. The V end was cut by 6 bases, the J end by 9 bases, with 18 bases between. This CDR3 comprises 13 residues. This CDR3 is CASSRVGDGGQYF. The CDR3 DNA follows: TGTGCCAGCTCCCGGGTTGGTGATGGGGGGCAGTACTTC.

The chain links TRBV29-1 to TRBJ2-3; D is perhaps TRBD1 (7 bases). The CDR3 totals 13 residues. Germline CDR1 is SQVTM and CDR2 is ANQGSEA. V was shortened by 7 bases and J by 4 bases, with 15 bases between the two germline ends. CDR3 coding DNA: TGCAGCGGGAGGGACAGCCCGGCAGATACGCAGTATTTT. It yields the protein CSGRDSPADTQYF.

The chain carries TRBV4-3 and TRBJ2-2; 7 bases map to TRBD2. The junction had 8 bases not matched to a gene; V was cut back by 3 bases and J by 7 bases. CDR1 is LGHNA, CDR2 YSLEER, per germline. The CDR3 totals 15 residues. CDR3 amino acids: CASSQRASGVGELFF. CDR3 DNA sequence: TGCGCCAGCAGCCAGAGAGCCAGCGGGGTCGGGGAGCTGTTTTTT.

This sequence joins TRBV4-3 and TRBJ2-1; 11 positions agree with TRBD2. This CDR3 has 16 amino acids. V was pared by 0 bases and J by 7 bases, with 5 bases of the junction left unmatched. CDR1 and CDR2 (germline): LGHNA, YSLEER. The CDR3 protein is CASSQEWLAGGNEQFF. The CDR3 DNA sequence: TGCGCCAGCAGCCAAGAGTGGCTAGCGGGAGGAAATGAGCAGTTCTTC.

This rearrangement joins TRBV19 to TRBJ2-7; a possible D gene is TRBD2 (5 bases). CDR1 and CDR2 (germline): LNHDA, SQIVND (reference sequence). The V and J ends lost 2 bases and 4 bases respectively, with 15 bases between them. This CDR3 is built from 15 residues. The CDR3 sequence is CASSISSGNPYEQYF. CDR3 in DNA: TGTGCCAGTAGTATATCATCCGGGAACCCATACGAGCAGTACTTC.

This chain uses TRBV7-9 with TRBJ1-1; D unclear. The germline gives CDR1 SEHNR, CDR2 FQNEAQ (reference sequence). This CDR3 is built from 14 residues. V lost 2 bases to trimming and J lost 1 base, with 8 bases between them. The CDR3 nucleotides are TGTGCCAGCAGCTTATTTAGTGGGAACACTGAAGCTTTCTTT. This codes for CASSLFSGNTEAFF.

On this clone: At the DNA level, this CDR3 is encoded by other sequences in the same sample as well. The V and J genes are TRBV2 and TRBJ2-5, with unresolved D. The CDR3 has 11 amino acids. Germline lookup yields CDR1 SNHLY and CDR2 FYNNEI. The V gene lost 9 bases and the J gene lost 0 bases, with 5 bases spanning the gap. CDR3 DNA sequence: TGTGCCAGTACGTACCAAGAGACCCAGTACTTC. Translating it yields CASTYQETQYF.

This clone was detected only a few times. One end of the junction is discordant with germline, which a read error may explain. The CDR3 spells CASSRDLAYLF. In DNA form, the CDR3 reads TGTGCCAGCAGTAGGGACCTAGCCTATCTCTTC. The V call is TRBV25-1, the J call TRBJ1-2, with D perhaps TRBD1 (5 bases). Germline V gene data show CDR1 as MGHDK and CDR2 as SYGVNS. The CDR3 is 11 residues long.

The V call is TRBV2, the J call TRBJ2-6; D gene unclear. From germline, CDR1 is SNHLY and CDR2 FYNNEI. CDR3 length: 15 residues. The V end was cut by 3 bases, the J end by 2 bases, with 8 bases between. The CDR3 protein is CASSELPPGANVLTF. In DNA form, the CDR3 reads TGTGCCAGCAGTGAGCTTCCCCCTGGGGCCAACGTCCTGACTTTC.